This is a list of T cell receptor beta chains from one sample in a study of CD8+ T cells in alopecia areata. Assay used: immunoSEQ multiplex PCR; TCRdb lists only in-frame clones, some missing. The sample lists approximately 300,000 clones; over 45% were seen once. The sequencing used CD4+ T cells sorted from blood, collected at week 24, from a patient treated with tofacitinib. These receptors all stem from a human donor with alopecia areata. Each CDR3 is given with its conserved first and last residue. A D gene is named only where the DNA matches it firmly. Clone size appears in some rows only: once, few, many, or a class for an expanded clone.

>once|TRBJ1-2|TRBV18|.
CASSPGGDSGYTF
TGTGCCAGCTCACCGGGCGGGGACTCGGGCTACACCTTC
>.|TRBJ2-1|TRBV15|TRBD1
CATSQDRDWSSYNEQFF
TGTGCCACCAGCCAAGACAGGGATTGGAGCTCCTACAATGAGCAGTTCTTC
>few|TRBJ2-7|TRBV7-6|.
CASSLNSYEQYF
TGTGCCAGCAGCTTAAACTCCTACGAGCAGTACTTC
>.|TRBJ2-1|TRBV5-1|TRBD2
CASSTSGGLSYNEQFF
TGCGCCAGCTCGACTAGCGGGGGCCTTTCCTACAATGAGCAGTTCTTC
>.|TRBJ2-1|TRBV4-2|TRBD2
CASSPRTSGVNEQFF
TGTGCCAGCAGCCCCCGGACTAGCGGGGTCAATGAGCAGTTCTTC
>.|TRBJ2-1|TRBV18|TRBD2
CASSPASGGAYNEQFF
TGTGCCAGCTCACCCGCTAGCGGGGGGGCATACAATGAGCAGTTCTTC
>.|TRBJ2-1|TRBV29-1|.
CSVGGGGYNEQFF
TGCAGCGTTGGAGGTGGAGGGTACAATGAGCAGTTCTTC
>.|TRBJ1-2|TRBV10-3|.
CAISEAVGGGYTF
TGTGCCATCAGTGAGGCCGTTGGGGGAGGCTACACCTTC
>few|TRBJ1-2|TRBV30|.
CAWSGQKSPGYTF
TGTGCCTGGAGCGGACAGAAAAGTCCTGGCTACACCTTC
>.|TRBJ1-6|TRBV7-6|.
CASSPRGRHSPLHF
TGTGCCAGCAGCCCGCGGGGGCGGCATTCACCCCTCCACTTT
>.|TRBJ2-5|TRBV7-2|.
CASSLVTGGHTETQYF
TGTGCCAGCAGCTTAGTCACGGGGGGCCATACAGAGACCCAGTACTTC
>.|TRBJ2-7|TRBV27|.
CASSLIASSLYEQYF
TGTGCCAGCAGTTTAATCGCCTCCAGCCTCTACGAGCAGTACTTC
>.|TRBJ2-2|TRBV30|.
CAWSGTGELFF
TGTGCCTGGAGTGGGACCGGGGAGCTGTTTTTT
>.|TRBJ1-5|TRBV30|.
CAWSIYNLGGYSNQPQHF
TGTGCCTGGAGTATCTACAACCTTGGGGGATATAGCAATCAGCCCCAGCATTTT
>.|TRBJ2-2|TRBV7-8|.
CASSLGDISNTGELFF
TGTGCCAGCAGCTTAGGGGACATTTCTAACACCGGGGAGCTGTTTTTT
>.|TRBJ2-1|TRBV29-1|.
CSVAEGRSYNEQFF
TGCAGCGTTGCGGAGGGCAGGAGCTACAATGAGCAGTTCTTC
>.|TRBJ2-3|TRBV4-1|TRBD2
CASSQVAAGGSTDTQYF
TGCGCCAGCAGCCAAGTAGCGGCGGGGGGCAGCACAGATACGCAGTATTTT
>few|TRBJ1-5|TRBV28|.
CASSSPGRNQPQHF
TGTGCCAGCAGTTCTCCAGGGCGAAATCAGCCCCAGCATTTT
>.|TRBJ2-3|TRBV5-4|TRBD2
CASSLSGTRSADTQYF
TGTGCCAGCAGCTTGTCTGGGACTAGGTCAGCAGATACGCAGTATTTT
>.|TRBJ2-3|TRBV7-2|.
CASSLARGTDTQYF
TGTGCCAGCAGCTTAGCGCGGGGCACAGATACGCAGTATTTT
>.|TRBJ2-3|TRBV29-1|TRBD1
CSVDGPGGTDTQYF
TGCAGCGTTGACGGGCCAGGGGGAACAGATACGCAGTATTTT
>.|TRBJ1-5|TRBV9|.
CASSVGGTGDQPQHF
TGTGCCAGCAGCGTAGGTGGGACGGGCGATCAGCCCCAGCATTTT
>once|TRBJ1-4|TRBV15|.
CATSRELTGNNEKLFF
TGTGCCACCAGCAGAGAACTTACAGGGAATAATGAAAAACTGTTTTTT
>few|TRBJ2-1|TRBV9|.
CASSGTPYNEQFF
TGTGCCAGCAGCGGGACACCCTACAATGAGCAGTTCTTC
>.|TRBJ2-3|TRBV7-2|TRBD2
CASSPPKRGADTQYF
TGTGCCAGCAGCCCACCCAAGCGGGGCGCGGATACGCAGTATTTT
>.|TRBJ2-5|TRBV5-4|.
CASSSAGAETQYF
TGTGCCAGCAGCTCCGCGGGGGCAGAGACCCAGTACTTC
>.|TRBJ1-2|TRBV4-1|.
CASSQGSDRYDSYGYTF
TGCGCCAGCAGCCAGGGCTCTGACAGATACGATTCCTATGGCTACACCTTC
>once|TRBJ1-1|TRBV2|.
CASSRQGWDTEAFF
TGTGCCAGCAGTAGGCAGGGATGGGACACTGAAGCTTTCTTT